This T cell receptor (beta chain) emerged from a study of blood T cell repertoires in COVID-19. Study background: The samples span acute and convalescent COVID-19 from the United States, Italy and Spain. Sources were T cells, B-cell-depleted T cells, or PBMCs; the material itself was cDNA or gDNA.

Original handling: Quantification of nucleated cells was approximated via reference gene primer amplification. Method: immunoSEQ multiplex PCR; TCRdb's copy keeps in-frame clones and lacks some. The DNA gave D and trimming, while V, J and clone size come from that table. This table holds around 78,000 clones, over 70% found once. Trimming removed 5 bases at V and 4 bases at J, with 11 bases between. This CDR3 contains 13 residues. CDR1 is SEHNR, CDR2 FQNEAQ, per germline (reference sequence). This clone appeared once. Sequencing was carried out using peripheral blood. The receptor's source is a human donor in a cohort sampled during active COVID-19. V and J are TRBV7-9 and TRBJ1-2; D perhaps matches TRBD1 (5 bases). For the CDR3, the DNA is TGTGCCAGCAGCGAAACGGGGGGCTATGGCTACACCTTC. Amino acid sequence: CASSETGGYGYTF.